A single sample is the source of the 2 T cell receptor beta chains below, sequenced in a study of high-grade serous ovarian cancer treatment subgroups. Clones were read by immunoSEQ multiplex PCR, and TCRdb kept only the in-frame ones, dropping some. This sample yields about 11,000 clones, of which roughly four fifths are seen a single time; under 7.5% belongs to the top ten. Tumor samples were taken before definitive surgery or chemotherapy. Specimen: tumor tissue. These receptors were obtained from a human donor with high-grade serous ovarian cancer.

The chain links TRBV5-1 to TRBJ1-2, with D hard to call. The V gene lost 0 bases and the J gene lost 3 bases, with 6 bases spanning the gap. The CDR3 runs 13 residues. Germline V CDR1 and CDR2: SGHRS, YFSETQ. Here the CDR3 reads CASSLGLDYGYTF. CDR3 in DNA: TGCGCCAGCAGCTTGGGGCTCGACTATGGCTACACCTTC. Combining the CDR3 with reference TRBV5-1 and TRBJ1-2 gives the whole variable domain KAGVTQTPRYLIKTRGQQVTLSCSPISGHRSVSWYQQTPGQGLQFLFEYFSETQRNKGNFPGRFSGRQFSNSRSEMNVSTLELGDSALYLCASSLGLDYGYTFGSGTRLTVV.

The chain uses TRBV5-1 and TRBJ1-2; D gene unclear. V shed 0 bases and J shed 2 bases, with 5 bases lying between them. The germline V gene encodes CDR1 SGHRS and CDR2 YFSETQ. This CDR3 has 13 amino acids. CDR3 bases: TGCGCCAGCAGCTTGGTACGAAACTATGGCTACACCTTC. Amino acids: CASSLVRNYGYTF.